This T cell receptor beta chain was profiled in a study of a mutant IDH1 vaccine in newly diagnosed glioma. Study at large: Treated patients, roughly 60% male and roughly 40% female, averaged 40.4 years of age. Patients' prior therapy spanned radiotherapy, temozolomide, or both; most underwent both.

Sequencing was performed with immunoSEQ multiplex PCR; in TCRdb, only in-frame clones are kept and a portion is missing. The data contain 15,000 to 20,000 clones, approximately 80% of them seen just once; the ten biggest clones take up less than 12%. V was clipped by 7 bases and J by 5 bases, with 11 bases between them. Germline V gene lookup returns CDR1 SGHTA and CDR2 FQGNSA. The CDR3 runs 13 residues. Indicated time point: baseline, week 1 (first vaccination visit). The treatment was: pre-vaccination baseline after standard-of-care therapy. The donors had new WHO grade 3 or 4 astrocytomas; these were IDH1-mutant and ATRX-lost. This clone was seen a few times. The target antigen is unknown. Study observations and caveats: Pseudoprogression apparently lacked any relation to changes in top peripheral T cell clonotypes.

V usage is TRBV7-2 and J usage is TRBJ2-2; D might be TRBD1 (5 bases). This sample comprised PBMCs, obtained from a glioma patient treated with radiotherapy, temozolomide or both. The TCR originated in a man aged 35 to 55 with glioma. For the CDR3, the DNA is TGTGCCAGCACCGTTCAGGGAACCGGGGAGCTGTTTTTT. Translation gives CASTVQGTGELFF.